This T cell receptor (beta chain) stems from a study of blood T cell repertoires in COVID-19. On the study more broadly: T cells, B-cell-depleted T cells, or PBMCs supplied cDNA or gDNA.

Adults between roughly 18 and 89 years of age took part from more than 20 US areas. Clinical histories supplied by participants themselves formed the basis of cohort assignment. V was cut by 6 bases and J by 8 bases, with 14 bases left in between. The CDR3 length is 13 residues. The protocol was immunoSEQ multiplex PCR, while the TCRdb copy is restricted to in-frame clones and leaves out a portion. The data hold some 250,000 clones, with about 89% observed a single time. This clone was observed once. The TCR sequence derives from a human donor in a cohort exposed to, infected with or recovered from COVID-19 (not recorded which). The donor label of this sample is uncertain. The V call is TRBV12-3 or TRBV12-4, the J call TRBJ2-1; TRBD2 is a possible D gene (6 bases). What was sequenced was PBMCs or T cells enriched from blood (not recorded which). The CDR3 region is CASSPGLVDEQFF. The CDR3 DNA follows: TGTGCCAGCAGCCCGGGACTCGTCGATGAGCAGTTCTTC.